Listed below are T cell receptor beta chains from one sample, sequenced in a study of blood T cell repertoires in COVID-19. Profiling relied on immunoSEQ multiplex PCR, and the TCRdb table lists in-frame clones only, not all of them. The sample holds some 270,000 clones; about 90% are singletons and the top ten take approximately 4%. Sequencing used PBMCs or T cells enriched from blood (not recorded which). All receptors derive from a woman in her thirties with acute COVID-19. Each CDR3 is given with its conserved first and last residue. A D gene is named only where the DNA matches it firmly. Expanded clones get a size class; other rows say once, few or many, or leave the size out.

length,J,size,V,D,CDR3,DNA
13,TRBJ2-5,.,TRBV29-1,TRBD1,CSVDGTGEETQYF,TGCAGCGTTGACGGGACAGGAGAAGAGACCCAGTACTTC
14,TRBJ2-2,.,TRBV30,TRBD2,CAWSSGRATGELFF,TGTGCCTGGAGCAGCGGGAGGGCGACCGGGGAGCTGTTTTTT
16,TRBJ2-1,.,TRBV11-2,TRBD1,CASSLVGTGRFNEQFF,TGTGCCAGCAGCTTAGTAGGGACAGGGAGGTTCAATGAGCAGTTCTTC
13,TRBJ1-2,.,TRBV27,TRBD1,CASSSTTGPGYTF,TGTGCCAGCAGTTCAACGACAGGGCCAGGCTACACCTTC
16,TRBJ2-1,.,TRBV7-8,TRBD2,CASSPSLAGSYNEQFF,TGTGCCAGCAGCCCTTCCTTAGCGGGCTCCTACAATGAGCAGTTCTTC
17,TRBJ2-1,.,TRBV9,.,CASSVVATRDIYNEQFF,TGTGCCAGCAGCGTAGTGGCGACTAGGGATATCTACAATGAGCAGTTCTTC
15,TRBJ2-3,.,TRBV27,TRBD1,CASSSTGISTDTQYF,TGTGCCAGCAGTTCGACAGGGATTAGCACAGATACGCAGTATTTT
14,TRBJ2-3,.,TRBV14,TRBD2,CASSQRDYTDTQYF,TGTGCCAGCAGTCAACGGGACTACACAGATACGCAGTATTTT
16,TRBJ2-1,.,TRBV10-3,TRBD2,CAISDPSGSRKNEQFF,TGTGCCATCAGTGATCCTAGCGGGAGTAGGAAGAATGAGCAGTTCTTC
14,TRBJ1-2,once,TRBV28,TRBD1,CASSLPGTDSGYTF,TGTGCCAGCAGTTTACCCGGGACAGACTCTGGCTACACCTTC
11,TRBJ2-3,.,TRBV18,.,CASSPFDTQYF,TGTGCCAGCTCTCCTTTTGATACGCAGTATTTT
17,TRBJ1-5,.,TRBV28,TRBD1,CASRSGTGGLYNQPQHF,TGTGCCAGCAGATCCGGGACAGGGGGCTTATATAATCAGCCCCAGCATTTT
16,TRBJ2-1,.,TRBV3-1/TRBV3-2,TRBD2,CASSQARGGSINEQFF,TGTGCCAGCAGCCAAGCAAGGGGCGGGAGTATAAATGAGCAGTTCTTC
16,TRBJ1-1,once,TRBV5-1,TRBD1,CASSLSGQGAATEAFF,TGCGCCAGCAGCTTATCCGGACAGGGGGCAGCGACTGAAGCTTTCTTT
14,TRBJ2-7,.,TRBV5-4,TRBD1,CASSSGTGDYEQYF,TGTGCCAGCAGCTCCGGGACAGGGGACTACGAGCAGTACTTC
15,TRBJ2-1,.,TRBV18,TRBD2,CASSPGLAGHNEQFF,TGTGCCAGCTCACCCGGACTAGCGGGTCACAATGAGCAGTTCTTC
15,TRBJ1-5,.,TRBV19,.,CASSGGAGDRQPQHF,TGTGCCAGTTCTGGGGGAGCAGGGGACCGCCAGCCCCAGCATTTT
14,TRBJ2-3,once,TRBV25-1,TRBD1,CASSQGASADTQYF,TGTGCCAGCAGTCAGGGGGCGAGCGCAGATACGCAGTATTTT
20,TRBJ2-1,.,TRBV7-3,TRBD2,CASSPIGTSGTIGLGNEQFF,TGTGCCAGCAGCCCCATCGGGACTAGCGGGACCATCGGGCTTGGCAATGAGCAGTTCTTC
15,TRBJ2-3,.,TRBV6-5,TRBD1,CASSRQGRSTDTQYF,TGTGCCAGCAGCCGACAGGGGAGAAGCACAGATACGCAGTATTTT
12,TRBJ2-7,.,TRBV28,.,CASSSGGYEQYF,TGTGCCAGCAGTTCTGGCGGCTACGAGCAGTACTTC